This TCR beta chain was identified in a study of beta chain features in type 1 diabetes. Study background: Regarding age, gender and cell yields, patients proved similar to healthy donors. Findings of the study overall: Patients with type 1 diabetes showed fewer VDJ junction insertions and more deletions.

Germline V gene data show CDR1 as WSHSY and CDR2 as SAAADI. This CDR3 spans 14 amino acids. Germline trimming cut 8 bases from V and 3 bases from J; bases unmatched to any gene: 5. Every isolated RNA sample was fully reverse transcribed, so sequencing captured expressed TCRB transcripts. Using immunoSEQ multiplex PCR, the repertoire was profiled, and TCRdb retains in-frame clones only, with some absent. There are fewer than 250,000 clones in the sample; roughly 14% occur only once, and about 0.026% lies in the top ten. As for this clone: Its antigen is as yet unknown.

Sorted populations all had greater than 98% purity. The J gene is TRBJ2-7, the V gene TRBV10-2; 12 bases agree with TRBD2. Material: naive CD4+ T cells from blood. This sequence was found in a woman aged 40 to 49 in good health. CDR3 loop: CASSGTSGHYEQYF. In DNA form, the CDR3 reads TGCGCCAGCTCCGGGACTAGCGGGCACTACGAGCAGTACTTC.